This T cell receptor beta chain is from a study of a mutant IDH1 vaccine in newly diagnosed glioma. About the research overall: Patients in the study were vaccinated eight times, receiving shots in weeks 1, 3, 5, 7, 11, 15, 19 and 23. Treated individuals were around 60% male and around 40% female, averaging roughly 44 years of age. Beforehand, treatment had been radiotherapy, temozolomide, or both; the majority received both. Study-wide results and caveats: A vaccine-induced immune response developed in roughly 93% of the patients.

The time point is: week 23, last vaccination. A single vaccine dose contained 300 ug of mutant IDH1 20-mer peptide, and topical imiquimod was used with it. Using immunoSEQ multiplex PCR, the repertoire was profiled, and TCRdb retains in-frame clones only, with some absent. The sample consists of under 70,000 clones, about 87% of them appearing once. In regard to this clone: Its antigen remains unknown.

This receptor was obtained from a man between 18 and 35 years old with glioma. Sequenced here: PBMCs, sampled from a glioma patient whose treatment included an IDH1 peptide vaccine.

The CDR3 sequence: CAIGDRDISNQPQHF. The CDR3 DNA is TGTGCCATCGGGGACAGGGACATCAGCAATCAGCCCCAGCATTTT. This sequence joins TRBV10-3 and TRBJ1-5; TRBD1 agrees at 9 bases. CDR3 size: 15 residues. The germline V gene encodes CDR1 ENHRY and CDR2 SYGVKD. V was pared by 8 bases and J by 1 base, with 6 bases of the junction left unmatched.